Following are 27 T cell receptor beta chains from one sample sequenced in a study of T cells in Graves' hyperthyroidism and ophthalmopathy. The CDR3 regions of TCR beta were amplified from RNA transcripts. HTBI primers drove first-round RT-PCR of the TCR CDR3. TCRdb re-derived calls from the multiplex PCR reads in MiXCR, one entry per CDR3 protein. Here the sample spans 750,000 to 950,000 distinct CDR3 sequences, about 38% being singletons. Sequencing used blood. The receptors were gathered from a man between 18 and 29 years old with Graves' hyperthyroidism.

Of note for this clonotype: A read error may account for a junction end that differs from germline. V is TRBV7-9 and J is TRBJ2-2; D is possibly TRBD2 (6 bases). The CDR3 totals 15 residues. In germline, CDR1 is SEHNR, CDR2 FQNEAQ (reference sequence). The CDR3 spells CASSPGLSPTGELFF. In nucleotides, the CDR3 is TGCGCCAGCAGCCCGGGACTCTCCCCCACCGGGGAGCTGTTTTTT.

This clonotype was counted only a few times. The chain carries TRBV11-2 and TRBJ2-5, with 7 bases matching TRBD1. Trimming took 1 base from V and 4 from J; bases not matched to a gene: 12. The CDR3 length is 17 residues. Per germline, CDR1 SGHAT and CDR2 FQNNGV. In DNA form, the CDR3 reads TGTGCCAGCAGCTTAGCGCCGAAGGGGGCGCGTAGAGAGACCCAGTACTTC. Translation gives CASSLAPKGARRETQYF.

Regarding this clonotype: One base away lies a much larger clone, so this may be a sequencing read error. The rearrangement joins TRBV19 to TRBJ1-1, with 7 bases lining up with TRBD1. Germline V gives CDR1 LNHDA, CDR2 SQIVND (reference sequence). The CDR3 length is 15 residues. Trimming removed 3 bases from V and 3 bases from J; junction bases left unmatched: 7. The CDR3 DNA reads TGTGCCAGTAGTATCGGGGGACAGACGGACACTGAAGCTTTCTTT. Translating gives CASSIGGQTDTEAFF.

CDR3 coding DNA: TGTGCCAGCAGTTTTGGGGCCATCTACGAGCAGTACTTC. The encoded protein is CASSFGAIYEQYF. This rearrangement joins TRBV28 to TRBJ2-7, with D possibly matching TRBD1 (5 bases). This CDR3 is built from 13 residues. V was shortened by 3 bases and J by 3 bases, with 9 bases between the two germline ends. Germline CDR1 is MDHEN and CDR2 is SYDVKM.

The rearrangement links TRBV20-1 to TRBJ1-1; D is undetermined. V lost 3 bases and J 4 bases, leaving 12 bases between the germline ends. The CDR3 spans 13 residues. Per germline, CDR1 DFQATT and CDR2 SNEGSKA (reference sequence). CDR3 sequence: CSARSMLATEAFF. The CDR3 bases are TGCAGTGCTAGGTCAATGTTGGCCACTGAAGCTTTCTTT.

The chain carries TRBV7-4 and TRBJ2-7, with 12 bases lining up with TRBD1. Germline V gene lookup returns CDR1 SGHVT and CDR2 SQSDAQ. V lost 5 bases and J lost 5; bases outside the gene matches: 7. CDR3 length equals 15 residues. CDR3 loop: CASSPWDRGLNEQYF. CDR3 nucleotide sequence: TGTGCCAGCAGCCCCTGGGACAGGGGGCTCAACGAGCAGTACTTC.

Worth noting for this clonotype: Given the absence of the conserved phenylalanine or tryptophan at the CDR3 end, a read error is likely. The chain uses TRBV10-3 and TRBJ1-1; 7 nucleotides align to TRBD1. This CDR3 has 11 amino acids. The J segment lost 6 bases and the V segment lost 10 bases, leaving 5 bases of the junction unmatched. The germline V gene has CDR1 ENHRY and CDR2 SYGVKD. This CDR3 is CASLQGSEAFL. In DNA, the CDR3 is TGTGCCAGCTTACAGGGGTCTGAAGCTTTCCTT.

This clonotype was observed many times. The gene calls are TRBV10-3 and TRBJ2-2; D unresolved. Trimming pared 3 bases from V and 7 bases from J, leaving 9 bases between. This CDR3 has 13 residues. Germline CDR1 ENHRY, CDR2 SYGVKD. CDR3 amino acids: CAISEGPGGELFF. The CDR3 coding sequence is TGTGCCATCAGTGAAGGCCCCGGCGGGGAGCTGTTTTTT.

This clonotype showed up just once. The chain employs TRBV24-1 and TRBJ1-5; no clear D gene. The V gene lost 6 bases and the J gene lost 0 bases, with 11 bases spanning the gap. This CDR3 is 15 amino acids long. CDR1 and CDR2 (germline): KGHDR, SFDVKD. CDR3 DNA: TGTGCCACCAGTTCTACAGAGTATAGCAATCAGCCCCAGCATTTT. It yields the protein CATSSTEYSNQPQHF.

The CDR3 reads CASSEYKHREGTQYF. In DNA form, the CDR3 reads TGTGCCAGCAGTGAATATAAGCACCGGGAGGGGACCCAGTACTTC. The rearrangement links TRBV25-1 to TRBJ2-5; 8 nucleotides agree with TRBD2. Germline V gene lookup returns CDR1 MGHDK and CDR2 SYGVNS. The CDR3 is 15 residues long. Trimming removed 0 bases from V and 7 bases from J; junction bases left unmatched: 7.

In this sample, this clonotype turned up many times. This sequence joins TRBV20-1 and TRBJ1-2; 8 nucleotides align to TRBD1. J lost 8 bases, V lost 3 bases, and 8 bases had no gene match. Per the germline V gene, CDR1 is DFQATT and CDR2 is SNEGSKA (reference sequence). The CDR3 has 13 residues. For the CDR3, the DNA is TGCAGTGCTAGCAGGGGGCCTCCGGAGGGCTACACCTTC. This sequence encodes CSASRGPPEGYTF.

This clonotype was counted at least ten times. J is TRBJ1-6 and V is TRBV20-1; tentatively, D is TRBD1 (5 bases). This CDR3 contains 14 residues. The germline V gene has CDR1 DFQATT and CDR2 SNEGSKA (reference sequence). The ends were cut back, 0 bases at V and 10 bases at J, with 13 bases in the middle. The DNA of the CDR3 is TGCAGTGCTAGAGAAGGGACCTCGACATCACCCCTCCACTTT. Protein sequence: CSAREGTSTSPLHF.

A word on this clonotype: One end of the junction is discordant with germline, which a read error may explain. The chain employs TRBV14 and TRBJ1-1; 11 positions agree with TRBD1. CDR3 length: 15 amino acids. Germline V CDR1 and CDR2: SGHDN, FVKESK. The CDR3: CASSLGQGGHTEAFF. In nucleotides, the CDR3 is TGCGCCAGCAGCTTGGGACAGGGGGGTCACACTGAAGCTTTCTTT.

At least ten counts were recorded for this clonotype. J is TRBJ1-3 and V is TRBV12-3 or TRBV12-4; 9 bases are shared with TRBD1. The CDR3 loop spans 12 amino acids. J gave up 11 bases and V 7 bases, and 6 bases lay outside the gene matches. CDR3 sequence: CASTRTGEAIYF. Here the CDR3 DNA reads TGTGCCAGCACCCGGACAGGGGAGGCCATATATTTT.

The chain joins TRBV20-1 to TRBJ1-3, with D perhaps TRBD1 (6 bases). CDR1 is DFQATT, CDR2 SNEGSKA, per germline (reference sequence). The V end lost 7 bases, the J end lost 0 bases, and 19 bases lay between the germline ends. The CDR3 loop spans 16 amino acids. CDR3 nucleotides: TGCAGTGTTAGCCCTTCCGACAGGCACTCTGGAAACACCATATATTTT. It specifies CSVSPSDRHSGNTIYF.

This clonotype showed up many times. The chain carries TRBV7-8 and TRBJ2-7; D not certain. V shed 1 base and J shed 7 bases, with 14 bases lying between them. The V gene's germline CDR1 is SGHVS and CDR2 FQNEAQ. This CDR3 region has 14 residues. CDR3 nucleotide sequence: TGTGCCAGCAGCTTAGACGTGAATCTGGTGGAGCAGTACTTC. This translates into CASSLDVNLVEQYF.

The table lists this clonotype with a few counts. V is TRBV12-3 or TRBV12-4 and J is TRBJ2-7; 10 bases map to TRBD1. The CDR3 sequence is 18 residues long. J was trimmed by 1 base and V by 5 bases; bases with no gene match: 14. CDR3 region: CASSASRDRGLRSYEQYF. The CDR3 region has the DNA TGTGCCAGCAGTGCGTCCCGGGACAGGGGCCTCCGGTCCTACGAGCAGTACTTC.

The V gene is TRBV7-9, the J gene TRBJ2-7, with D tentatively TRBD2 (7 bases). This CDR3 has 15 amino acids. V lost 5 bases, J lost 3 bases, and 17 bases lay in between. Per the germline V gene, CDR1 is SEHNR and CDR2 is FQNEAQ (reference sequence). CDR3 loop: CASSPNGGAGYEQYF. The CDR3 nucleotides read TGTGCCAGCAGCCCTAATGGGGGGGCGGGCTACGAGCAGTACTTC.

V and J are TRBV25-1 and TRBJ2-7, with D perhaps being TRBD1 or TRBD2 (5 bases each). V lost 0 bases, J lost 0 bases, and 9 bases lay in between. This CDR3 has 15 amino acids. Germline V gives CDR1 MGHDK, CDR2 SYGVNS. The chain's CDR3 is CASSEYGTASYEQYF. The CDR3 nucleotides are TGTGCCAGCAGTGAATACGGGACGGCCTCCTACGAGCAGTACTTC.

This rearrangement joins TRBV11-2 to TRBJ2-5, with D possibly matching TRBD2 (5 bases). From germline, CDR1 is SGHAT and CDR2 FQNNGV. Trimming took 0 bases from V and 4 from J, leaving 15 bases between them. This CDR3 contains 16 residues. The CDR3 DNA reads as TGTGCCAGCAGCTTAGATCGTGTCAGCCGGGGAGAGACCCAGTACTTC. Translated: CASSLDRVSRGETQYF.

This clonotype was seen a few times. This chain connects TRBV5-8 to TRBJ1-2; maybe TRBD1 (6 bases). CDR3 size: 16 residues. Trimming pared 0 bases from V and 4 bases from J, leaving 16 bases between. The V gene's germline CDR1 is SGHTS and CDR2 YDEGEE. CDR3 in DNA: TGTGCCAGCAGCTTGGGGACAGCCAGGCGGGGCTATGGCTACACCTTC. Its translation is CASSLGTARRGYGYTF.

This clonotype has just a few counts. This chain links TRBV7-2 with TRBJ1-5; 7 bases are shared with TRBD1. Trimming took 5 bases from V and 7 from J; bases not matched to a gene: 14. From germline, CDR1 is SGHTA and CDR2 FQGNSA. CDR3 length equals 16 residues. The CDR3 reads CASSPGGMREHQPQHF. The CDR3 nucleotides are TGTGCCAGCAGCCCAGGGGGGATGAGGGAACACCAGCCCCAGCATTTT.

The chain carries TRBV19 and TRBJ1-5; tentatively, D is TRBD1 (5 bases). This CDR3 has 15 residues. The germline CDR1 and CDR2 sequences are LNHDA and SQIVND (reference sequence). V was clipped by 3 bases and J by 0 bases, with 9 bases between them. The CDR3 nucleotides are TGTGCCAGTAGTATGGGACTATATAGCAATCAGCCCCAGCATTTT. Its translation is CASSMGLYSNQPQHF.

This clonotype appeared many times. This chain links TRBV9 with TRBJ2-7; no definite D call. From germline, CDR1 is SGDLS and CDR2 YYNGEE. The CDR3 consists of 12 residues. The germline V and J ends were trimmed by 4 bases and 2 bases, with 7 bases remaining between them. CDR3: CASSYATYEQYF. In DNA form, the CDR3 reads TGTGCCAGCAGCTACGCGACCTACGAGCAGTACTTC.

About this clonotype itself: Sequence at one end of the junction differs from germline and may be a read error. The V call is TRBV4-1, the J call TRBJ2-7; 10 positions agree with TRBD2. Germline-derived CDR1 and CDR2 are MGHRA and YSYEKL. The CDR3 is 16 residues long. This chain's CDR3 is CASSQGVLAGSYEQYF. The CDR3 DNA reads TGTGCCAGCAGCCAAGGGGTACTAGCGGGGTCCTACGAGCAGTACTTC.

The rearrangement links TRBV5-4 to TRBJ1-6; no firm D call. The CDR3 contains 14 residues. Between the trimmed V and J ends, which lost 4 bases and 11 bases, there was a span of 16 bases. The germline V gene has CDR1 SGHNT and CDR2 YYREEE (reference sequence). DNA for the CDR3: TGTGCCAGCAGCCCGCTCCGGGCCCTTACACCCCTCCACTTT. It yields the protein CASSPLRALTPLHF. The variable domain in full, completed from reference TRBV5-4 and TRBJ1-6, reads ETGVTQSPTHLIKTRGQQVTLRCSSQSGHNTVSWYQQALGQGPQFIFQYYREEENGRGNFPPRFSGLQFPNYSSELNVNALELDDSALYLCASSPLRALTPLHFGNGTRLTVT.

This chain links TRBV5-1 with TRBJ2-5; D is unclear. Trimming pared 5 bases from V and 1 base from J, leaving 6 bases between. The CDR3 covers 12 residues. CDR1 and CDR2 (germline): SGHRS, YFSETQ. The CDR3 is CASRKIQETQYF. CDR3 coding DNA: TGCGCCAGCAGGAAGATCCAAGAGACCCAGTACTTC.